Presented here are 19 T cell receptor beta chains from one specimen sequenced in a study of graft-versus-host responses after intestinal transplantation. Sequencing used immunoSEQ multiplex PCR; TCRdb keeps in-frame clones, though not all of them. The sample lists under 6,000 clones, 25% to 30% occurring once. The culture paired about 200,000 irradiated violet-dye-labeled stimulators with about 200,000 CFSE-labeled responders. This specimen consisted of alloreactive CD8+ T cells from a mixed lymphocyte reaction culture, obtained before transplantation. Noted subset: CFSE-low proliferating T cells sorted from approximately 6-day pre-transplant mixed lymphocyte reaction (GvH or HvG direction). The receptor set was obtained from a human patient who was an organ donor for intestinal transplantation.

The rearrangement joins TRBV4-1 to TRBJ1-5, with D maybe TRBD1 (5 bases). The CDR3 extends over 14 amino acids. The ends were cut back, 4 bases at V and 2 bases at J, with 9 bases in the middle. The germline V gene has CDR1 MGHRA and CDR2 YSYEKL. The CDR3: CASSRDWGNQPQHF. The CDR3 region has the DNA TGCGCCAGCAGCCGGGACTGGGGCAATCAGCCCCAGCATTTT.

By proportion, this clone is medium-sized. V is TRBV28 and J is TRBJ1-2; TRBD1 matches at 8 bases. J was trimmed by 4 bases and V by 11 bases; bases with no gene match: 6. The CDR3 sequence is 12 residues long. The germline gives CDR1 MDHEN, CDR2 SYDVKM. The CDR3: CAGTGGTYGYTF. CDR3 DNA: TGTGCCGGGACAGGAGGAACCTATGGCTACACCTTC.

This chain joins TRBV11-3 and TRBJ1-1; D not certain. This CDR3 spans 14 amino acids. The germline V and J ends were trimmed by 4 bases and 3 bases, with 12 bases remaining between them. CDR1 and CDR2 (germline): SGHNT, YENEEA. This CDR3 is CASSSTPKDTEAFF. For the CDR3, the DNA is TGTGCCAGCAGCTCCACTCCAAAAGACACTGAAGCTTTCTTT.

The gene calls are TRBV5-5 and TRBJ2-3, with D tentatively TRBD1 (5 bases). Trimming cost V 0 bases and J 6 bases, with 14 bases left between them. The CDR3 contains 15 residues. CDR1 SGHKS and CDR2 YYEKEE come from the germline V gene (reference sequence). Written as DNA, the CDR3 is TGTGCCAGCAGCTTGGCGGCAGGGTTATCGGATACGCAGTATTTT. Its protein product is CASSLAAGLSDTQYF.

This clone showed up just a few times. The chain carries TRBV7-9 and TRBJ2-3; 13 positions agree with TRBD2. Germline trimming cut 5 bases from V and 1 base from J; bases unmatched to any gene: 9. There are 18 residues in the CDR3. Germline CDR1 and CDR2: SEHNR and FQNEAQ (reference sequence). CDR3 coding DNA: TGTGCCAGCAGCCCCCGGCCCGGGACTAGCGGGGGCACAGATACGCAGTATTTT. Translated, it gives CASSPRPGTSGGTDTQYF.

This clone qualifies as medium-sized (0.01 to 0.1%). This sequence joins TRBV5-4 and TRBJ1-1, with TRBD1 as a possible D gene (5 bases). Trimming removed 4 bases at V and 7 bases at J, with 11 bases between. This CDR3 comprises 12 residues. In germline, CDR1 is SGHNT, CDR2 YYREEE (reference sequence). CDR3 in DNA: TGTGCCAGCAGCCTGCTCGGGGGTGAAGCTTTCTTT. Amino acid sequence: CASSLLGGEAFF.

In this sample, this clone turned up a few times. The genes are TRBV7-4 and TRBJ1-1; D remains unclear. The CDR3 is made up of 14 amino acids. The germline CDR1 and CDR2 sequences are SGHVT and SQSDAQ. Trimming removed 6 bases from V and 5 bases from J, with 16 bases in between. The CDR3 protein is CASSSNSRWTEAFF. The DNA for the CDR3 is TGTGCCAGCAGTTCTAATTCCCGGTGGACTGAAGCTTTCTTT.

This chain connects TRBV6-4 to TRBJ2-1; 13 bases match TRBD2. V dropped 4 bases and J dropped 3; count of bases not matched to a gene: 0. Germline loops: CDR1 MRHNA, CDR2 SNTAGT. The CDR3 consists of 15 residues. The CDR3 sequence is CASSGTSGGYNEQFF. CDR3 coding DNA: TGTGCCAGCAGTGGGACTAGCGGGGGCTACAATGAGCAGTTCTTC.

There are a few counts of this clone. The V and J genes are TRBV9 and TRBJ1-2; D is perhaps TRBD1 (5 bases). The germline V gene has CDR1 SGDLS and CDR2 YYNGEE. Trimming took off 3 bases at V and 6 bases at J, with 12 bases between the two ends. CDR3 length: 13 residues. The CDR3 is CASSGGRVDGYTF. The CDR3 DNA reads TGTGCCAGCAGCGGGGGCAGGGTGGATGGCTACACCTTC.

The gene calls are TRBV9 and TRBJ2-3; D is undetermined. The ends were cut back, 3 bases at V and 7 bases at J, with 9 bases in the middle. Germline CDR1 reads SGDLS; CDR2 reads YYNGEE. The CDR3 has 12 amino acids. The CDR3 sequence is CASSASPYTQYF. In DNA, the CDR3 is TGTGCCAGCAGCGCCAGTCCATATACGCAGTATTTT.

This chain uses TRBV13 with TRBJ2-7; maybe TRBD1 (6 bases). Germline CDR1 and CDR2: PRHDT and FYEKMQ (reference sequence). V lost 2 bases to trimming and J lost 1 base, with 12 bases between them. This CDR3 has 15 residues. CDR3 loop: CASSLMDSPSYEQYV. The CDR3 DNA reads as TGTGCCAGCAGCTTAATGGACAGCCCTTCCTACGAGCAGTACGTC.

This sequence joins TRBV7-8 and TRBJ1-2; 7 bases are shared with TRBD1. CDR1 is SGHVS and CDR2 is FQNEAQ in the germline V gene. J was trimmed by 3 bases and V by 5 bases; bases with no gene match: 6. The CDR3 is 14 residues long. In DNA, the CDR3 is TGTGCCAGCAGCGCCCTAACAGGGGACTATGGCTACACCTTC. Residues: CASSALTGDYGYTF. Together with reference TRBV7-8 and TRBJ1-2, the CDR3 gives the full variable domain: GAGVSQSPRYKVAKRGQDVALRCDPISGHVSLFWYQQALGQGPEFLTYFQNEAQLDKSGLPSDRFFAERPEGSVSTLKIQRTQQEDSAVYLCASSALTGDYGYTFGSGTRLTVV.

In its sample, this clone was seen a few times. CDR3 sequence: CASTPHWWGGETQYF. CDR3 in DNA: TGTGCCAGCACGCCTCACTGGTGGGGGGGGGAGACCCAGTACTTC. The J gene is TRBJ2-5, the V gene TRBV7-6; 7 bases map to TRBD2. This CDR3 spans 15 amino acids. V trimming: 7 bases; J trimming: 5 bases; junction bases outside the gene matches: 13. Germline V gene lookup returns CDR1 SGHVS and CDR2 FNYEAQ.

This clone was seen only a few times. The CDR3 sequence is CASSVGTGVYGYTF. As DNA, the CDR3 is TGTGCCAGCAGTGTGGGGACAGGGGTCTATGGCTACACCTTC. The genes are TRBV6-5 and TRBJ1-2; 10 bases agree with TRBD1. The CDR3 has 14 residues. The V gene's germline CDR1 is MNHEY and CDR2 SVGAGI. V shed 5 bases and J 4 bases; nucleotides not matched to a gene: 4.

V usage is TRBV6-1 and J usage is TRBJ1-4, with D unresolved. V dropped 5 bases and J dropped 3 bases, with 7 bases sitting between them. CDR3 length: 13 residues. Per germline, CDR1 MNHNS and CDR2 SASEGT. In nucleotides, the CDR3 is TGTGCCAGCAGTCCCGGGGCTAATGAAAAACTGTTTTTT. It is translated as CASSPGANEKLFF.

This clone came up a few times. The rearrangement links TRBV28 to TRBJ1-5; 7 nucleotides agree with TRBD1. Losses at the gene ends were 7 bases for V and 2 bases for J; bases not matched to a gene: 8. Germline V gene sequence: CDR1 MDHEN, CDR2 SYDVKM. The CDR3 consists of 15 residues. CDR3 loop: CASKIDREGNQPQHF. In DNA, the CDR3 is TGTGCCAGCAAAATTGACAGGGAAGGCAATCAGCCCCAGCATTTT. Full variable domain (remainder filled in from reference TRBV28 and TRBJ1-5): DVKVTQSSRYLVKRTGEKVFLECVQDMDHENMFWYRQDPGLGLRLIYFSYDVKMKEKGDIPEGYSVSREKKERFSLILESASTNQTSMYLCASKIDREGNQPQHFGDGTRLSIL.

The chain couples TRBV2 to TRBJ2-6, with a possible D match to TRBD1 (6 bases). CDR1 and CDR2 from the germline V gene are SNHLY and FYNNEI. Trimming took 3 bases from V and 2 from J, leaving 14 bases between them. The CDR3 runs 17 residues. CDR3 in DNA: TGTGCCAGCAGTGATCTCTTCAGGGGCGCTGGGGCCAACGTCCTGACTTTC. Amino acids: CASSDLFRGAGANVLTF.

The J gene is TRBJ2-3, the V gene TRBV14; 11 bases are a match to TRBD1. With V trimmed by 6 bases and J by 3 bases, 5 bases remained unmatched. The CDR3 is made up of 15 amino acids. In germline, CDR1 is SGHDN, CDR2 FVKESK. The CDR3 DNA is TGTGCCAGCAGTACCGGGACAGGGGGGACAGATACGCAGTATTTT. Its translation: CASSTGTGGTDTQYF.

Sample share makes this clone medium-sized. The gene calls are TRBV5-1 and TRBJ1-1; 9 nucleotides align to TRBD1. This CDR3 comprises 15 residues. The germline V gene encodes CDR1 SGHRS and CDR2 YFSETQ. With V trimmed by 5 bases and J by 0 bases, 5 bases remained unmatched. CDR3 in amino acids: CASSLQGALNTEAFF. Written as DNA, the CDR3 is TGCGCCAGCAGTTTACAGGGGGCCTTGAACACTGAAGCTTTCTTT.